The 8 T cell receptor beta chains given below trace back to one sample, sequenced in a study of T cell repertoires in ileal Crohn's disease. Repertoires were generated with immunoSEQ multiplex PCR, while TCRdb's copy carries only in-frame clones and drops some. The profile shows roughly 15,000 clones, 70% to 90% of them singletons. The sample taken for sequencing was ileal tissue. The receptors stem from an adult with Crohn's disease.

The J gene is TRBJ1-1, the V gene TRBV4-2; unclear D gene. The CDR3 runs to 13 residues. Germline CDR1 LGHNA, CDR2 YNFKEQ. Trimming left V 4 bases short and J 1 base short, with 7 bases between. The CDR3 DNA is TGTGCCAGCAGCCCATCAGGGAACACTGAAGCTTTCTTT. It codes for CASSPSGNTEAFF.

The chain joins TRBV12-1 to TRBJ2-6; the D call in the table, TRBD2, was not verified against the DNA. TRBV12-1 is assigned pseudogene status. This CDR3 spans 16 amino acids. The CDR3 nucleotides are TGTGCCAGCAGCCGGAACCGACTGTCTGGGGCCAACGTCCTGACTTTC. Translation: CASSRNRLSGANVLTF.

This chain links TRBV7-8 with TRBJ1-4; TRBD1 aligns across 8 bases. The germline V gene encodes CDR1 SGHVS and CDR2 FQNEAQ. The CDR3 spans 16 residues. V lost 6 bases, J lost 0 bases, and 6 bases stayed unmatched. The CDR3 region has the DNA TGTGCCAGCAGTAAGACAGGGGAGGCAACTAATGAAAAACTGTTTTTT. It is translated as CASSKTGEATNEKLFF.

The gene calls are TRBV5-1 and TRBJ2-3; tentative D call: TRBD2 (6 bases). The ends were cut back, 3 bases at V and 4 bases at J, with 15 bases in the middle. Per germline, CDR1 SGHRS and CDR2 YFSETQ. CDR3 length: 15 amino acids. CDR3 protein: CASSYGGMVADTQYF. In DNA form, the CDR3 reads TGCGCCAGCAGCTACGGGGGAATGGTCGCAGATACGCAGTATTTT.

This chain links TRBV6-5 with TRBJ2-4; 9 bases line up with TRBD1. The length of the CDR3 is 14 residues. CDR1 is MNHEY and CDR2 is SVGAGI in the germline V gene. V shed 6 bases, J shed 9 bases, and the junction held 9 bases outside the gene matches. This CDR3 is CASRQGAGGTIQYF. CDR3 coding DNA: TGTGCCAGCAGACAGGGGGCCGGCGGCACCATTCAGTACTTC.

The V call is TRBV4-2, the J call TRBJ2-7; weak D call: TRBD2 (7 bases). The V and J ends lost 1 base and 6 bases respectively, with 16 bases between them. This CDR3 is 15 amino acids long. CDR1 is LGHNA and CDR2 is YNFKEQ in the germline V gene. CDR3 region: CASSQVWGGAVEQYF. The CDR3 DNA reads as TGTGCCAGCAGCCAAGTATGGGGGGGGGCCGTCGAGCAGTACTTC.

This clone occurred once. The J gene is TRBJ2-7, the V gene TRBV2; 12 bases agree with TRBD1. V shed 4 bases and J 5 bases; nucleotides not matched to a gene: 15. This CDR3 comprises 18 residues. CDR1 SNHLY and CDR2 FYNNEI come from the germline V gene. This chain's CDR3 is CASSGKGARDRGQNEQYF. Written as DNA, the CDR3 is TGTGCCAGCAGTGGTAAGGGGGCTCGGGACAGGGGGCAGAACGAGCAGTACTTC.

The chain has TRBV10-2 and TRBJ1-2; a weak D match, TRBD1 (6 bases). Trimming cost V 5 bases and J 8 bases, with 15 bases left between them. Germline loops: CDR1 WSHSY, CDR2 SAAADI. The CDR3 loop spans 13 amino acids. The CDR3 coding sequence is TGCGCCAGCAGTTTGGACAGACTCGGGGGCTACACCTTC. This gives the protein CASSLDRLGGYTF.